These 4 T cell receptor beta chains share one sample of origin, sequenced in a study of T cell responses to AZD1222 COVID-19 vaccine. Produced via immunoSEQ multiplex PCR; TCRdb's table is partial and in-frame only. This sample has about 99,000 clones; nearly 90% occur once, and the top ten carry 2.5% to 3%. This sample comprised peripheral blood, obtained on day 0 of AZD1222 vaccination. The receptor source for this set is an adult in good health.

V is TRBV3-1 (or the pseudogene TRBV3-2) and J is TRBJ2-1; no firm D call. The germline CDR1 and CDR2 sequences are LGHDT and YNNKEL (reference sequence). Trimming stripped 1 base from V and 8 bases from J, with 12 bases between. CDR3 length: 14 amino acids. The CDR3 protein is CASSQVIFRDEQFF. For the CDR3, the DNA is TGTGCCAGCAGCCAAGTAATCTTTCGAGATGAGCAGTTCTTC.

The chain recombines TRBV18 with TRBJ1-1, with D hard to call. The CDR3 is made up of 13 amino acids. Germline loops: CDR1 KGHSH, CDR2 LQKENI. The V and J ends lost 3 bases and 4 bases respectively, with 9 bases between them. In DNA, the CDR3 is TGTGCCAGCTCACCTGGTACGGGCACTGAAGCTTTCTTT. It yields the protein CASSPGTGTEAFF.

The chain is built from TRBV5-4 and TRBJ1-1; possibly TRBD1 for D (5 bases). CDR1 is SGHNT and CDR2 is YYREEE in the germline V gene (reference sequence). The length of the CDR3 is 14 residues. Between the trimmed V and J ends, which lost 4 bases and 3 bases, there was a span of 13 bases. The DNA of the CDR3 is TGTGCCAGCAGCGAACTTAACAGGTACACTGAAGCTTTCTTT. Its translation: CASSELNRYTEAFF.

CDR3 sequence reads: CASSELDSYNEQFF. The DNA for the CDR3 is TGCGCCAGCAGTGAACTGGACTCCTACAATGAGCAGTTCTTC. V is TRBV10-2 and J is TRBJ2-1; D is unresolved. The CDR3 consists of 14 residues. V lost 3 bases, J lost 0 bases, and 6 bases lay in between. Germline CDR1 is WSHSY and CDR2 is SAAADI.